Below, 27 T cell receptor beta chains from the same sample are listed, as sequenced in a study of radiation and T cells in renal cell carcinoma. The time point denotes: blood 2 weeks post-SBRT. Treatment described: 15 Gy SBRT to primary tumor, nephrectomy 4 weeks later. Produced via immunoSEQ multiplex PCR; TCRdb's table is partial and in-frame only. The sample has about 130,000 clones, 88% seen once. The sample consisted of blood, taken from a patient whose treatment included radiotherapy and nephrectomy. The receptors were gathered from a woman aged 70 to 79 with renal cell carcinoma.

For the CDR3, the DNA is TGTGCCAGCAGTTGGTTCGGAGCCTCGACAGGGGCTGGCTACACCTTC. Translation gives CASSWFGASTGAGYTF. The J gene is TRBJ1-2, the V gene TRBV28; TRBD1 agrees at 8 bases. V dropped 4 bases and J dropped 7; count of bases not matched to a gene: 14. Per the germline V gene, CDR1 is MDHEN and CDR2 is SYDVKM. The CDR3 loop spans 16 amino acids.

The chain joins TRBV6-1 to TRBJ1-1; D might be TRBD1 (5 bases). The V gene's germline CDR1 is MNHNS and CDR2 SASEGT. V was clipped by 7 bases and J by 10 bases, with 13 bases between them. The CDR3 extends over 11 amino acids. CDR3 sequence: CASTLGQGAFF. CDR3 DNA: TGTGCCAGCACCCTAGGGCAGGGAGCTTTCTTT.

The chain is built from TRBV11-2 and TRBJ1-6; 7 bases align to TRBD1. Germline CDR1 reads SGHAT; CDR2 reads FQNNGV. With V trimmed by 4 bases and J by 17 bases, 8 bases remained unmatched. CDR3 length: 12 residues. The CDR3 protein is CASSSPTGTVHF. For the CDR3, the DNA is TGTGCCAGCAGCTCCCCAACCGGGACAGTCCACTTT.

The chain uses TRBV6-5 and TRBJ2-7, with a tentative D call TRBD1 (6 bases). This CDR3 contains 15 residues. V gave up 0 bases and J gave up 2 bases, with 11 bases separating them. Germline V gives CDR1 MNHEY, CDR2 SVGAGI. The CDR3 DNA is TGTGCCAGCAGTTACTCGATTGAGGGGGCCTACGAGCAGTACTTC. Translating it yields CASSYSIEGAYEQYF.

This rearrangement joins TRBV27 to TRBJ2-6; no clear D. This CDR3 is built from 12 residues. V shed 3 bases and J shed 12 bases, with 9 bases lying between them. Per germline, CDR1 MNHEY and CDR2 SMNVEV (reference sequence). The DNA of the CDR3 is TGTGCCAGCAGTTTCCGGAGTAGCGTCCTGACTTTC. Translation: CASSFRSSVLTF.

The genes are TRBV11-2 and TRBJ2-3, with D unclear. The CDR3 sequence is 14 residues long. The V end was cut by 1 base, the J end by 1 base, with 6 bases between. Germline V CDR1 and CDR2: SGHAT, FQNNGV. Here the CDR3 reads CASSLVVGTDTQYF. CDR3 sequence (DNA): TGTGCCAGCAGCTTAGTTGTAGGCACAGATACGCAGTATTTT.

This clone was picked up a small number of times. The chain joins TRBV19 to TRBJ1-1; 10 bases agree with TRBD1. The CDR3 has 13 amino acids. Germline CDR1 is LNHDA and CDR2 is SQIVND (reference sequence). Trimming took 6 bases from V and 4 from J; bases not matched to a gene: 2. CDR3: CASRDRGTTEAFF. The CDR3 nucleotides read TGTGCCAGTAGGGACAGGGGGACCACTGAAGCTTTCTTT. Variable domain in full (rest from reference TRBV19 and TRBJ1-1): DGGITQSPKYLFRKEGQNVTLSCEQNLNHDAMYWYRQDPGQGLRLIYYSQIVNDFQKGDIAEGYSVSREKKESFPLTVTSAQKNPTAFYLCASRDRGTTEAFFGQGTRLTVV.

The chain carries TRBV29-1 and TRBJ2-5, with TRBD2 as a possible D gene (6 bases). This CDR3 has 16 residues. Per the germline V gene, CDR1 is SQVTM and CDR2 is ANQGSEA. Trimming cost V 0 bases and J 1 base, with 15 bases left between them. The CDR3 DNA is TGCAGCGTTGAAGAGGAGGGCCCGATATTCCAAGAGACCCAGTACTTC. Protein: CSVEEEGPIFQETQYF.

This clone occurred once. CDR3 sequence (DNA): TGTGCCAGCAGCTTGGTAGGGCCCGAGACCCAGTACTTC. It encodes CASSLVGPETQYF. The rearrangement links TRBV5-6 to TRBJ2-5, with D uncertain. The CDR3 totals 13 residues. The ends were cut back, 0 bases at V and 5 bases at J, with 8 bases in the middle. Germline CDR1 reads SGHDT; CDR2 reads YYEEEE.

The chain employs TRBV6-6 and TRBJ2-7; 10 nucleotides align to TRBD2. The trim removed 8 bases at V and 3 bases at J, leaving 7 bases unmatched. CDR1 is MNHNY and CDR2 is SVGAGI in the germline V gene (reference sequence). The CDR3 runs to 14 residues. Here the CDR3 DNA reads TGTGCCAGCCGGGGTAGCGGGGGGATCTACGAGCAGTACTTC. It is translated as CASRGSGGIYEQYF.

This clone has only one observation. In nucleotides, the CDR3 is TGTGCCTGGAGTGACCTGGGCAGGGGGGCGAACACCGGGGAGCTGTTTTTT. Amino acids: CAWSDLGRGANTGELFF. V gene TRBV30 combines with J gene TRBJ2-2; the D gene is possibly TRBD1 (7 bases). CDR1 is GTSNPN and CDR2 is SVGIG in the germline V gene (reference sequence). This CDR3 comprises 17 residues. The ends were cut back, 1 base at V and 0 bases at J, with 15 bases in the middle.

The chain combines TRBV18 with TRBJ1-6; maybe TRBD1 (6 bases). The CDR3 is made up of 14 amino acids. The V gene's germline CDR1 is KGHSH and CDR2 LQKENI. The V gene lost 6 bases and the J gene lost 10 bases, with 16 bases spanning the gap. The CDR3 DNA is TGTGCCAGCTCCCGACAGGATAGGAAATCACCCCTCCACTTT. This codes for CASSRQDRKSPLHF.

The chain is built from TRBV28 and TRBJ2-3; the D is unclear. With 7 bases removed from V and 5 bases from J, the gap between germline ends came to 7 bases. The CDR3 has 11 residues. Germline loops: CDR1 MDHEN, CDR2 SYDVKM. The CDR3 region has the DNA TGTGCCAGCACCCAACTAGATACGCAGTATTTT. Its protein is CASTQLDTQYF.

The rearrangement links TRBV6-6 to TRBJ1-2, with TRBD1 as a possible D gene (5 bases). The germline V gene encodes CDR1 MNHNY and CDR2 SVGAGI (reference sequence). The V end was cut by 5 bases, the J end by 4 bases, with 8 bases between. CDR3 length: 12 amino acids. The CDR3 reads CASSPDTYGYTF. In DNA, the CDR3 is TGTGCCAGCAGTCCGGACACCTATGGCTACACCTTC.

This clone was counted between two and nine times. The chain recombines TRBV27 with TRBJ1-1, with 9 bases fitting TRBD1. The CDR3 contains 15 residues. CDR1 and CDR2 (germline): MNHEY, SMNVEV (reference sequence). Trimming at V came to 6 bases and at J to 1 base, leaving 6 bases not matched to a gene. DNA for the CDR3: TGTGCCAGCAGACCCCCGGGACAGGGGAACACTGAAGCTTTCTTT. As protein: CASRPPGQGNTEAFF.

The chain recombines TRBV4-1 with TRBJ1-2; D is unclear. Germline CDR1 is MGHRA and CDR2 is YSYEKL. The CDR3 is made up of 15 amino acids. Trimming pared 0 bases from V and 8 bases from J, leaving 16 bases between. CDR3 loop: CASSQDGPATGGYTF. The CDR3 DNA reads TGCGCCAGCAGCCAAGACGGCCCGGCGACTGGCGGCTACACCTTC.

This clone was seen only once. The chain couples TRBV5-4 to TRBJ1-1; 9 nucleotides match TRBD1. The length of the CDR3 is 14 residues. Germline assignment: CDR1 SGHNT and CDR2 YYREEE (reference sequence). The V segment lost 3 bases and the J segment 4 bases; nucleotides outside the gene matches: 4. The CDR3 here is CASSYRGLGTEAFF. In DNA, the CDR3 is TGTGCCAGCAGCTACAGGGGGCTTGGCACTGAAGCTTTCTTT. Full variable domain (rest looked up from reference TRBV5-4 and TRBJ1-1): ETGVTQSPTHLIKTRGQQVTLRCSSQSGHNTVSWYQQALGQGPQFIFQYYREEENGRGNFPPRFSGLQFPNYSSELNVNALELDDSALYLCASSYRGLGTEAFFGQGTRLTVV.

V gene TRBV7-9 combines with J gene TRBJ2-1, with D perhaps matching TRBD2 (6 bases). The CDR3 consists of 13 residues. V lost 7 bases to trimming and J lost 7 bases, with 14 bases between them. From germline, CDR1 is SEHNR and CDR2 FQNEAQ (reference sequence). The CDR3 coding sequence is TGTGCCAGCACTTTACGTGGAGGGAATGAGCAGTTCTTC. Amino acid sequence: CASTLRGGNEQFF.

The gene calls are TRBV7-3 and TRBJ2-1; 7 positions match TRBD2. Germline V gene data show CDR1 as SGHTA and CDR2 as FQGTGA. With V trimmed by 4 bases and J by 4 bases, 7 bases remained unmatched. The CDR3 length is 15 residues. In DNA, the CDR3 is TGTGCCAGCAGCTCCTACCCTAGCGGATACAATGAGCAGTTCTTC. Amino acid sequence: CASSSYPSGYNEQFF.

The chain has TRBV29-1 and TRBJ2-1; TRBD1 aligns across 11 bases. The CDR3 has 13 amino acids. Unmatched junction bases numbered 6, after V lost 7 bases and J lost 7 bases. Germline CDR1 reads SQVTM; CDR2 reads ANQGSEA. CDR3 sequence reads: CSAGQGARNEQFF. DNA of the CDR3: TGCAGCGCAGGACAGGGGGCGCGAAATGAGCAGTTCTTC.

This clone has just a few counts. The chain uses TRBV6-4 and TRBJ2-1; 13 bases line up with TRBD2. Germline V lookup: CDR1 MRHNA, CDR2 SNTAGT. V gave up 0 bases and J gave up 2 bases; unmatched junction bases: 1. The CDR3 has 17 residues. The CDR3 DNA reads TGTGCCAGCAGTGACTCTGGACTAGCGGGGGCCTACAATGAGCAGTTCTTC. Its protein product is CASSDSGLAGAYNEQFF.

The chain is built from TRBV7-2 and TRBJ1-6, with D possibly being TRBD1 (5 bases). Germline V gene lookup returns CDR1 SGHTA and CDR2 FQGNSA. This CDR3 comprises 15 residues. The V gene lost 5 bases and the J gene lost 8 bases, with 16 bases spanning the gap. The CDR3 DNA follows: TGTGCCAGCAGCCCCCAGGGAGGCCTTGATTCACCCCTCCACTTT. This gives the protein CASSPQGGLDSPLHF.

The chain is built from TRBV2 and TRBJ1-3; 10 bases agree with TRBD1. Germline V gene lookup returns CDR1 SNHLY and CDR2 FYNNEI. This CDR3 spans 15 amino acids. The V gene end was trimmed by 5 bases and the J gene end by 3 bases; junction bases not matched to a gene: 4. The CDR3 DNA follows: TGTGCCAGCAGTCCGGGGACAGGGGTTGGAAACACCATATATTTT. It is translated as CASSPGTGVGNTIYF.

The chain carries TRBV19 and TRBJ1-1; D ambiguous. Trimming cost V 4 bases and J 0 bases, with 6 bases left between them. This CDR3 contains 13 residues. Per germline, CDR1 LNHDA and CDR2 SQIVND (reference sequence). CDR3 residues: CASSSSVNTEAFF. CDR3 in DNA: TGTGCCAGTAGTAGCTCAGTGAACACTGAAGCTTTCTTT.

V and J are TRBV6-1 and TRBJ2-1, with 8 bases that match TRBD2. Trimming took 4 bases from V and 5 from J; bases not matched to a gene: 4. Germline values: CDR1 MNHNS, CDR2 SASEGT. The CDR3 extends over 14 amino acids. DNA for the CDR3: TGTGCCAGCAGTGCTGGACTAGCCGACAATGAGCAGTTCTTC. It encodes CASSAGLADNEQFF.

The chain has TRBV5-6 and TRBJ2-7; unclear D gene. The CDR3 is 13 residues long. Trimming stripped 0 bases from V and 4 bases from J, with 8 bases between. Germline V gene lookup returns CDR1 SGHDT and CDR2 YYEEEE. This CDR3 reads CASSLADGYEQYF. The CDR3 region has the DNA TGTGCCAGCAGCTTGGCCGACGGATACGAGCAGTACTTC. Combining the CDR3 with reference TRBV5-6 and TRBJ2-7 gives the whole variable domain DAGVTQSPTHLIKTRGQQVTLRCSPKSGHDTVSWYQQALGQGPQFIFQYYEEEERQRGNFPDRFSGHQFPNYSSELNVNALLLGDSALYLCASSLADGYEQYFGPGTRLTVT.

The V and J genes are TRBV6-5 and TRBJ1-2; weak D call: TRBD1 (5 bases). The V end was cut by 7 bases, the J end by 0 bases, with 15 bases between. The CDR3 length is 15 residues. Germline CDR1 is MNHEY and CDR2 is SVGAGI. CDR3 sequence (DNA): TGTGCCAGCACCGGACGGGACGGTCCTAACTATGGCTACACCTTC. Protein: CASTGRDGPNYGYTF.